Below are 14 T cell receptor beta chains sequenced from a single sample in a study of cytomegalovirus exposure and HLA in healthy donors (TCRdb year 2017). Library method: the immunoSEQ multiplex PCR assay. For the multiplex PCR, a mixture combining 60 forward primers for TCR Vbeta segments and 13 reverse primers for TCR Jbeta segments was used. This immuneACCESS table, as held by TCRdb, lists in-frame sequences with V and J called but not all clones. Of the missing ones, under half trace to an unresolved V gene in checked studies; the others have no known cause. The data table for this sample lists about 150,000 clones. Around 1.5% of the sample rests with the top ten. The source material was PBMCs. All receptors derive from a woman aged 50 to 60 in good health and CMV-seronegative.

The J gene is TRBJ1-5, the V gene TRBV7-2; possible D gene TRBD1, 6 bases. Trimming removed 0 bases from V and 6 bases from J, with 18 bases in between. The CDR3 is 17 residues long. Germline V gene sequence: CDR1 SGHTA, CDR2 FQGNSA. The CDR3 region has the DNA TGTGCCAGCAGCTTAGCTGACAGTTGGGCAGGGGTTCAGCCCCAGCATTTT. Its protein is CASSLADSWAGVQPQHF.

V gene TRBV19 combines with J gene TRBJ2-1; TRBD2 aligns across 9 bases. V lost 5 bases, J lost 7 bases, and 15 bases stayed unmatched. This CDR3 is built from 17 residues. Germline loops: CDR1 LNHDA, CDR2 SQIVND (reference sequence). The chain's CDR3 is CASSGSSGVRVFNEQFF. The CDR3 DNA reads TGTGCCAGTAGTGGTTCTAGCGGGGTACGGGTGTTTAATGAGCAGTTCTTC.

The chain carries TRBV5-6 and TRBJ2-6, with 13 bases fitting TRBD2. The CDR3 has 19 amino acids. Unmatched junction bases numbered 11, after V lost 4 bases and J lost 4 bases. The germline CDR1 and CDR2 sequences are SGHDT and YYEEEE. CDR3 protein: CASSIGLAGAVSGANVLTF. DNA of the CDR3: TGTGCCAGCAGCATTGGACTAGCGGGGGCAGTCTCAGGGGCCAACGTCCTGACTTTC.

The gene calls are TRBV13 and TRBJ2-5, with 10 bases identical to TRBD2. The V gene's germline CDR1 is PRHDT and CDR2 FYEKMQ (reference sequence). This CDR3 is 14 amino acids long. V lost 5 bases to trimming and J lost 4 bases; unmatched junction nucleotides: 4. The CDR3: CASSPRLAGETQYF. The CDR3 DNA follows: TGTGCCAGCAGCCCCCGACTAGCGGGAGAGACCCAGTACTTC.

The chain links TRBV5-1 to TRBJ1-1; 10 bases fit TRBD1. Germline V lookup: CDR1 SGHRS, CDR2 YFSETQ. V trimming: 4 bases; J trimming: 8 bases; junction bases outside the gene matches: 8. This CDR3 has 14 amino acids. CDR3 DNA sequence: TGCGCCAGCAGCACCGTGCCGGGACAGGGGGAAGCTTTCTTT. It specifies CASSTVPGQGEAFF.

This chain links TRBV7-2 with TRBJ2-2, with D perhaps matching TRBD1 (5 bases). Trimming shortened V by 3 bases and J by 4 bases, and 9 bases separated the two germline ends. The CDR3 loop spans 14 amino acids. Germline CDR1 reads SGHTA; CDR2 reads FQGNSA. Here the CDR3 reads CASSFSGFTGELFF. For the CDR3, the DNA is TGTGCCAGCAGCTTTTCAGGGTTCACCGGGGAGCTGTTTTTT.

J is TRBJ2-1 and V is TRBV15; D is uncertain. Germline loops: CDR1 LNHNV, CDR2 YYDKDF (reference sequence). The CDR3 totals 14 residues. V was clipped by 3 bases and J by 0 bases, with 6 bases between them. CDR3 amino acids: CATSSSLSYNEQFF. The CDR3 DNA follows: TGTGCCACCAGCAGTAGCCTCTCCTACAATGAGCAGTTCTTC.

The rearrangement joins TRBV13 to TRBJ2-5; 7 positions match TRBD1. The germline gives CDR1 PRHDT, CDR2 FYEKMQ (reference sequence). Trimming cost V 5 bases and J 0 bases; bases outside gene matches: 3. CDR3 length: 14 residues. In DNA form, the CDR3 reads TGTGCCAGCAGCAAACAGGGGTACCAAGAGACCCAGTACTTC. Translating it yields CASSKQGYQETQYF.

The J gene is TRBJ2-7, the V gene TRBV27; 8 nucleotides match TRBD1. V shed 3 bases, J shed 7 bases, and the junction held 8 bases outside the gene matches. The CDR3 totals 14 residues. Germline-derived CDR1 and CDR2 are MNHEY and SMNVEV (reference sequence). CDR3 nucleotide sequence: TGTGCCAGCAGTTTTCCGGACAGGGCCGGGGAGCAGTACTTC. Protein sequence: CASSFPDRAGEQYF.

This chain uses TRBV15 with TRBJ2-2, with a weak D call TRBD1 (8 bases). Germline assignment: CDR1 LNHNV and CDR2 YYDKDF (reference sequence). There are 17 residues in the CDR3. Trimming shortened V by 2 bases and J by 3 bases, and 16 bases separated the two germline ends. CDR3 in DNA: TGTGCCACCAGCAGACCCGGACAGGGAGGGCACACCGGGGAGCTGTTTTTT. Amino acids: CATSRPGQGGHTGELFF.

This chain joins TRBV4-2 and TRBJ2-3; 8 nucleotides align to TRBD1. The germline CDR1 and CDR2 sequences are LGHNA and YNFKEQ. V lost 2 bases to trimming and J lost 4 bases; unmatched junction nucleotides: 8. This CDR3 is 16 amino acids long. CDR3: CASSQTEGQGSDTQYF. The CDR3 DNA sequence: TGTGCCAGCAGCCAAACAGAAGGACAGGGATCAGATACGCAGTATTTT.

DNA for the CDR3: TGTGCCAGCAGTTTGAGGGAGGGCTACGAGCAGTACTTC. It encodes CASSLREGYEQYF. This chain links TRBV27 with TRBJ2-7; 7 bases agree with TRBD2. CDR1 and CDR2 (germline): MNHEY, SMNVEV (reference sequence). V trimming: 3 bases; J trimming: 3 bases; junction bases outside the gene matches: 2. There are 13 residues in the CDR3.

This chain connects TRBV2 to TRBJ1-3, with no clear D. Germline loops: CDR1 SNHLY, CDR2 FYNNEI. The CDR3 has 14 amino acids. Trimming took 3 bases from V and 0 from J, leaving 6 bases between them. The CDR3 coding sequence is TGTGCCAGCAGTGAGGGCAGCTCTGGAAACACCATATATTTT. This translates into CASSEGSSGNTIYF.

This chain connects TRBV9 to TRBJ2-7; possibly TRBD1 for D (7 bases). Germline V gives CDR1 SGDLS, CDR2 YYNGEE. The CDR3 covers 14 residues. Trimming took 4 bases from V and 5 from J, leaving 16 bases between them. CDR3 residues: CASSPGDRDHEQYF. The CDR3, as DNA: TGTGCCAGCAGCCCGGGAGACAGGGACCACGAGCAGTACTTC.